What follows are 31 T cell receptor beta chains derived from one specimen sequenced in a study of cytomegalovirus exposure and HLA in healthy donors. The repertoire was sequenced with immunoSEQ multiplex PCR; TCRdb's copy has only in-frame clones and lacks some. The table records 200,000 to 300,000 clones, around 91% of them present only once. The sequenced material came from PBMCs. These receptors all come from a woman aged 25 to 39 in good health and CMV-seronegative.

The chain combines TRBV28 with TRBJ1-2; D gene unclear. CDR1 MDHEN and CDR2 SYDVKM come from the germline V gene. CDR3 length: 9 residues. This CDR3 reads CARDYGYTF. The DNA of the CDR3 is TGTGCGAGGGACTATGGCTACACCTTC.

The gene calls are TRBV11-2 and TRBJ2-7; 7 nucleotides agree with TRBD1. Germline V gene data show CDR1 as SGHAT and CDR2 as FQNNGV. The CDR3 has 16 amino acids. V shed 0 bases, J shed 0 bases, and the junction held 5 bases outside the gene matches. CDR3 protein: CASSLDLRGPSYEQYF. Written as DNA, the CDR3 is TGTGCCAGCAGCTTAGATTTGAGGGGGCCCTCCTACGAGCAGTACTTC.

V usage is TRBV6-6 and J usage is TRBJ1-4; D call uncertain. V lost 6 bases, J lost 4 bases, and 12 bases lay in between. CDR1 and CDR2 from the germline V gene are MNHNY and SVGAGI (reference sequence). This CDR3 is built from 14 residues. The CDR3 is CASRPTPDNEKLFF. CDR3 coding DNA: TGTGCCAGCAGGCCGACACCAGATAATGAAAAACTGTTTTTT.

V and J are TRBV25-1 and TRBJ2-1; D unresolved. The ends were cut back, 7 bases at V and 8 bases at J, with 15 bases in the middle. The germline gives CDR1 MGHDK, CDR2 SYGVNS. The CDR3 is made up of 13 amino acids. The CDR3: CASINDGDDEQFF. The CDR3 nucleotides are TGTGCCAGCATTAACGACGGTGACGATGAGCAGTTCTTC.

This chain uses TRBV4-3 with TRBJ2-2; no clear D gene. The CDR3 sequence is 18 residues long. CDR1 and CDR2 (germline): LGHNA, YSLEER. Between the trimmed V and J ends, which lost 0 bases and 1 base, there was a span of 15 bases. The DNA of the CDR3 is TGCGCCAGCAGCCAAGAAGGTAGGCTACGGCTGAACACCGGGGAGCTGTTTTTT. Its protein is CASSQEGRLRLNTGELFF.

This clone has more than one count but fewer than ten. The chain employs TRBV5-1 and TRBJ1-2; D ambiguous. The CDR3 has 17 amino acids. Germline values: CDR1 SGHRS, CDR2 YFSETQ. V lost 0 bases, J lost 3 bases, and 18 bases lay in between. CDR3 protein: CASSLEASSLLDYGYTF. As DNA, the CDR3 is TGCGCCAGCAGCTTGGAGGCCAGTAGTCTTCTTGACTATGGCTACACCTTC.

The chain recombines TRBV4-3 with TRBJ2-4; the D is unclear. V was pared by 0 bases and J by 0 bases, with 24 bases between. Germline CDR1 LGHNA, CDR2 YSLEER. The CDR3 contains 21 residues. The CDR3 region has the DNA TGCGCCAGCAGCCAAGAAGGAATCAGGCACGATTTTGAACTAGCCAAAAACATTCAGTACTTC. This sequence encodes CASSQEGIRHDFELAKNIQYF.

This chain links TRBV13 with TRBJ1-4; D perhaps matches TRBD1 (5 bases). V was cut by 3 bases and J by 3 bases, with 14 bases left in between. CDR3 size: 16 residues. Germline loops: CDR1 PRHDT, CDR2 FYEKMQ (reference sequence). CDR3 nucleotides: TGTGCCAGCAGCTTCCGGGGGGAGGGAGCTAATGAAAAACTGTTTTTT. Protein sequence: CASSFRGEGANEKLFF.

V is TRBV19 and J is TRBJ2-2; D unclear. V lost 1 base, J lost 1 base, and 7 bases lay in between. The CDR3 is made up of 15 amino acids. CDR1 is LNHDA and CDR2 is SQIVND in the germline V gene (reference sequence). CDR3 residues: CASSIGQRNTGELFF. CDR3 nucleotides: TGTGCCAGTAGTATAGGCCAGAGGAACACCGGGGAGCTGTTTTTT.

This chain's CDR3 is CASSLDRGNTEAFF. The CDR3 bases are TGTGCCAGCAGTTTAGACAGGGGAAACACTGAAGCTTTCTTT. The chain employs TRBV27 and TRBJ1-1, with 8 positions matching TRBD1. Germline-derived CDR1 and CDR2 are MNHEY and SMNVEV (reference sequence). Trimming took 2 bases from V and 2 from J; bases not matched to a gene: 1. The CDR3 loop spans 14 amino acids.

This chain links TRBV4-3 with TRBJ2-7; D could derive from TRBD1 or TRBD2 (5 bases each). Germline lookup yields CDR1 LGHNA and CDR2 YSLEER. The V gene lost 0 bases and the J gene lost 0 bases, with 12 bases spanning the gap. CDR3 length equals 16 residues. CDR3 loop: CASSQDTGLSSYEQYF. The DNA of the CDR3 is TGCGCCAGCAGCCAAGATACGGGGCTTAGCTCCTACGAGCAGTACTTC.

V and J are TRBV2 and TRBJ2-7; 13 positions match TRBD2. The V gene's germline CDR1 is SNHLY and CDR2 FYNNEI. The CDR3 runs to 15 residues. J gave up 2 bases and V 7 bases, and 5 bases lay outside the gene matches. For the CDR3, the DNA is TGTGCCAGCACCCGACTAGCGGGAGGCGCCTACGAGCAGTACTTC. Amino acids: CASTRLAGGAYEQYF.

This clone was detected only once. This CDR3 is CASSHPVIGRYEQFF. The CDR3 bases are TGCGCCAGCAGTCATCCCGTTATTGGTCGGTATGAGCAGTTCTTC. The V call is TRBV23-1, the J call TRBJ2-1; D is unclear. TRBV23-1 is sorted into the ORF group, with uncertain function. The V and J ends lost 3 bases and 8 bases respectively, with 17 bases between them. There are 15 residues in the CDR3.

The chain employs TRBV27 and TRBJ2-7, with D perhaps given as TRBD1 or TRBD2 (5 bases each). Germline V CDR1 and CDR2: MNHEY, SMNVEV (reference sequence). The CDR3 loop spans 13 amino acids. The V and J ends lost 3 bases and 6 bases respectively, with 12 bases between them. Written as DNA, the CDR3 is TGTGCCAGCAGTTTGGTTGAGGGACGCGAGCAGTACTTC. Residues: CASSLVEGREQYF.

In its sample, this clone was seen once. CDR3 nucleotides: TGCAGCCCTGTCGGGGAGGTTGGAACCCAGTACTTC. This codes for CSPVGEVGTQYF. This chain uses TRBV29-1 with TRBJ2-5, with a possible D match to TRBD2 (6 bases). CDR3 size: 12 residues. CDR1 and CDR2 from the germline V gene are SQVTM and ANQGSEA. The germline V and J ends were trimmed by 8 bases and 8 bases, with 18 bases remaining between them.

The chain uses TRBV14 and TRBJ2-1; no clear D. V lost 0 bases and J 1 base, leaving 7 bases between the germline ends. The CDR3 totals 15 residues. Germline values: CDR1 SGHDN, CDR2 FVKESK. The CDR3 sequence: CASSQDIGSYNEQFF. Here the CDR3 DNA reads TGTGCCAGCAGCCAAGATATAGGTTCCTACAATGAGCAGTTCTTC.

V is TRBV6-1 and J is TRBJ1-1; D remains ambiguous. Germline CDR1 is MNHNS and CDR2 is SASEGT. Trimming cost V 2 bases and J 5 bases, with 15 bases left between them. The length of the CDR3 is 15 residues. CDR3 protein: CASSELSGTWTEAFF. CDR3 nucleotide sequence: TGTGCCAGCAGTGAACTTAGCGGCACATGGACTGAAGCTTTCTTT.

The chain joins TRBV25-1 to TRBJ1-2, with TRBD1 identical over 7 bases. In germline, CDR1 is MGHDK, CDR2 SYGVNS. V was clipped by 0 bases and J by 2 bases; unmatched bases: 3. This CDR3 is 15 amino acids long. Written as DNA, the CDR3 is TGTGCCAGCAGTGAATACCGGACAGGAAACTATGGCTACACCTTC. This gives the protein CASSEYRTGNYGYTF.

This clone has only one observation. The J gene is TRBJ2-7, the V gene TRBV11-3, with 7 nucleotides matching TRBD1. This CDR3 is 13 amino acids long. Germline CDR1 and CDR2: SGHNT and YENEEA. V shed 5 bases and J 12 bases; nucleotides not matched to a gene: 13. This chain's CDR3 is CASSPRQGDGTYF. CDR3 DNA: TGTGCCAGCAGCCCGCGACAGGGTGATGGGACGTACTTC.

The gene calls are TRBV5-1 and TRBJ1-4; no firm D call. The CDR3 spans 16 residues. CDR1 is SGHRS and CDR2 is YFSETQ in the germline V gene. Trimming removed 1 base from V and 4 bases from J, with 14 bases in between. The CDR3 region is CASSLWVQEGNEKLFF. The DNA for the CDR3 is TGCGCCAGCAGCTTGTGGGTCCAGGAGGGTAATGAAAAACTGTTTTTT.

This chain joins TRBV9 and TRBJ2-6, with D possibly being TRBD2 (5 bases). This CDR3 is built from 16 residues. V was cut by 4 bases and J by 4 bases, with 15 bases left in between. Germline V gene data show CDR1 as SGDLS and CDR2 as YYNGEE. The CDR3 reads CASSSPTGNGANVLTF. The CDR3, as DNA: TGTGCCAGCAGCTCGCCCACCGGGAACGGGGCCAACGTCCTGACTTTC.

V gene TRBV7-2 combines with J gene TRBJ2-3; a possible D gene is TRBD1 (6 bases). This CDR3 spans 13 amino acids. The germline CDR1 and CDR2 sequences are SGHTA and FQGNSA. V lost 5 bases, J lost 4 bases, and 10 bases lay in between. CDR3 coding DNA: TGTGCCAGCAGCGAACAGGGTTCAGATACGCAGTATTTT. Amino acids: CASSEQGSDTQYF.

The chain joins TRBV5-6 to TRBJ2-1, with TRBD2 identical over 7 bases. Germline CDR1 SGHDT, CDR2 YYEEEE. The length of the CDR3 is 16 residues. Trimming took 0 bases from V and 4 from J; bases not matched to a gene: 7. Here the CDR3 DNA reads TGTGCCAGCAGCTTGGTCGTAGCGGGCCGATACAATGAGCAGTTCTTC. Residues: CASSLVVAGRYNEQFF.

The chain has TRBV9 and TRBJ2-5; D ambiguous. Germline V gives CDR1 SGDLS, CDR2 YYNGEE. V lost 0 bases and J lost 9, with 12 bases in between. The CDR3 spans 13 residues. The CDR3 coding sequence is TGTGCCAGCAGCGTAGTGGACCCTCGTGCCCAGTACTTC. Translating gives CASSVVDPRAQYF.

The chain is built from TRBV28 and TRBJ2-7; 7 nucleotides agree with TRBD1. Per the germline V gene, CDR1 is MDHEN and CDR2 is SYDVKM. CDR3 length equals 12 residues. The V segment lost 2 bases and the J segment 5 bases; nucleotides outside the gene matches: 0. This CDR3 is CASSLQGDEQYF. For the CDR3, the DNA is TGTGCCAGCAGTTTACAGGGGGACGAGCAGTACTTC.

J is TRBJ1-1 and V is TRBV15; TRBD1 is a possible D gene (5 bases). Germline values: CDR1 LNHNV, CDR2 YYDKDF (reference sequence). V shed 0 bases and J shed 0 bases, with 8 bases lying between them. The CDR3 is 15 amino acids. In nucleotides, the CDR3 is TGTGCCACCAGCAGAGATCGGGGGGTGAACACTGAAGCTTTCTTT. Translating it yields CATSRDRGVNTEAFF. The whole variable domain, filled in from reference TRBV15 and TRBJ1-1, reads DAMVIQNPRYQVTQFGKPVTLSCSQTLNHNVMYWYQQKSSQAPKLLFHYYDKDFNNEADTPDNFQSRRPNTSFCFLDIRSPGLGDTAMYLCATSRDRGVNTEAFFGQGTRLTVV.

V usage is TRBV10-3 and J usage is TRBJ2-1; 10 bases are shared with TRBD2. The CDR3 is made up of 15 amino acids. CDR1 ENHRY and CDR2 SYGVKD come from the germline V gene. V gave up 4 bases and J gave up 8 bases; unmatched junction bases: 8. The CDR3 sequence: CAISASGSSRYEQFF. The CDR3 region has the DNA TGTGCCATCAGTGCTAGCGGGAGCTCGAGATATGAGCAGTTCTTC.

This chain connects TRBV7-8 to TRBJ2-1, with 9 bases lining up with TRBD2. The ends lost 3 bases at V and 5 bases at J; junction bases unmatched: 11. There are 17 residues in the CDR3. Germline V CDR1 and CDR2: SGHVS, FQNEAQ. This CDR3 is CASSFLLAGGPDNEQFF. The CDR3 DNA sequence: TGTGCCAGCAGCTTCCTTCTTGCGGGAGGGCCGGACAATGAGCAGTTCTTC. Full variable domain (remainder filled in from reference TRBV7-8 and TRBJ2-1): GAGVSQSPRYKVAKRGQDVALRCDPISGHVSLFWYQQALGQGPEFLTYFQNEAQLDKSGLPSDRFFAERPEGSVSTLKIQRTQQEDSAVYLCASSFLLAGGPDNEQFFGPGTRLTVL.

The gene calls are TRBV14 and TRBJ2-7; TRBD1 matches 7 bases. There are 17 residues in the CDR3. The V segment lost 0 bases and the J segment 0 bases; nucleotides outside the gene matches: 8. Germline V lookup: CDR1 SGHDN, CDR2 FVKESK. CDR3 sequence reads: CASSQDMMTGSSYEQYF. The CDR3 DNA is TGTGCCAGCAGCCAAGATATGATGACAGGGAGCTCCTACGAGCAGTACTTC.

The sample holds a few counts of this clone. The chain uses TRBV6-5 and TRBJ2-1; 7 bases fit TRBD2. The CDR3 runs 15 residues. The trim removed 8 bases at V and 4 bases at J, leaving 11 bases unmatched. Germline values: CDR1 MNHEY, CDR2 SVGAGI. CDR3 residues: CASRITSETYNEQFF. DNA for the CDR3: TGTGCCAGCCGGATTACTAGCGAAACGTACAATGAGCAGTTCTTC.

The CDR3 coding sequence is TGTGCCAGCAGCTTAAATGCGGCAGGGGGCTTAGATACGCAGTATTTT. It yields the protein CASSLNAAGGLDTQYF. J is TRBJ2-3 and V is TRBV11-3, with 8 positions matching TRBD1. Per germline, CDR1 SGHNT and CDR2 YENEEA. V dropped 2 bases and J dropped 5; count of bases not matched to a gene: 9. The CDR3 is made up of 16 amino acids. Together with reference TRBV11-3 and TRBJ2-3, the CDR3 gives the full variable domain: EAGVVQSPRYKIIEKKQPVAFWCNPISGHNTLYWYLQNLGQGPELLIRYENEEAVDDSQLPKDRFSAERLKGVDSTLKIQPAELGDSAVYLCASSLNAAGGLDTQYFGPGTRLTVL.